Included here is one T cell receptor beta chain sequence, with context. Its specificity is not known. The data belong to a study of OX40 agonist ivuxolimab in advanced cancers. Study background: Patients were infused with ivuxolimab every 2 weeks at 0.01 to 10 mg/kg. Points from the study as a whole: Among the least clonally expanded were partial responders at 0.1-3.0 mg/kg.

Germline CDR1 reads LGHNA; CDR2 reads YSLEER. Trimming took 0 bases from V and 7 from J, leaving 21 bases between them. This CDR3 is built from 17 residues. TCRdb's copy holds only in-frame clones and misses some; the assay was immunoSEQ multiplex PCR. Of about 150,000 clones listed, roughly 94% are singletons. The TCR originated in an adult with an advanced solid tumor such as melanoma, head and neck, liver or kidney cancer. The material sequenced was CD4+ or CD8+ T cells sorted from blood, taken in a trial of the OX40 agonist ivuxolimab. The rearrangement joins TRBV4-3 to TRBJ1-1; D is perhaps TRBD1 (6 bases). The CDR3 coding sequence is TGCGCCAGCAGCCAAGAGCAGGGGAGGAACCACCGAGGTGAAGCTTTCTTT. Translation: CASSQEQGRNHRGEAFF.